The source of this TCR beta chain is a study of blood T cell repertoires in COVID-19. Study details: Sample material is recorded as cDNA or gDNA derived from T cells, B-cell-depleted T cells, or PBMCs.

Germline values: CDR1 MDHEN, CDR2 SYDVKM. Trimming cost V 7 bases and J 2 bases; bases outside gene matches: 7. CDR3 length: 14 amino acids. Authors' methods: For nucleated cells, counts were estimated from reference gene primer amplification. The assay was immunoSEQ multiplex PCR, and TCRdb's table has in-frame clones only and misses some. V and J calls and clone size are copied from that table; D and trimming were computed from the DNA. The sample holds 300,000 to 350,000 clones, around 90% seen once. Seattle researchers signed up patients amid active infection and tracked them longitudinally. The receptor was derived from a young woman with COVID-19, enrolled during active disease. The chain joins TRBV28 to TRBJ1-2; 7 nucleotides match TRBD1. The sequencing sample was made of peripheral blood. The CDR3 protein is CASIRVQGNYGYTF. The CDR3 nucleotides read TGTGCCAGCATTCGGGTACAGGGGAACTATGGCTACACCTTC.